This TCR beta chain derives from a study of cytotoxic CD8 clonotypes in ibrutinib-treated CLL. The germline V gene encodes CDR1 SGHRS and CDR2 YFSETQ. The CDR3 sequence is 15 residues long. V was clipped by 4 bases and J by 7 bases, with 20 bases between them. Cryopreserved PBMCs were the source of 2 to 2.5 micrograms of genomic DNA, which went to TCR beta libraries. Sequencing was performed with immunoSEQ multiplex PCR; in TCRdb, only in-frame clones are kept and a portion is missing. The data hold just over 200,000 clones, with 70% observed a single time. This clone occurred once. Sequences were derived from PBMCs, sampled after 12 months of ibrutinib treatment. This sequence originates from a human donor with chronic lymphocytic leukemia. The chain employs TRBV5-1 and TRBJ1-2; D may be TRBD1 (5 bases). The chain's CDR3 is CASSNPGLGPLGYTF. In DNA, the CDR3 is TGCGCCAGCAGCAACCCGGGACTGGGTCCGCTTGGCTACACCTTC.